The 16 T cell receptor beta chains in this list originate from one sample, sequenced in a study of blood T cell repertoires in COVID-19 (TCRdb year 2020). Library creation used the immunoSEQ multiplex PCR assay. Here the immuneACCESS table is served through TCRdb, limited to in-frame sequences with V and J called. Missing clones are a known gap in these copies; in checked studies unresolved V genes cover under half, and the rest lacks a known reason. Present in this sample are 110,000 to 150,000 clones, 60% to 85% of which were seen just once. The ten largest clonotypes hold 1.9% of the sample. The sequencing input was peripheral blood. All receptors come from a woman aged 55-69 years with acute or convalescent COVID-19.

The V and J genes are TRBV5-1 and TRBJ2-7; TRBD2 is a possible D gene (5 bases). This CDR3 spans 15 amino acids. Germline V lookup: CDR1 SGHRS, CDR2 YFSETQ. V was shortened by 4 bases and J by 0 bases, with 14 bases between the two germline ends. Here the CDR3 reads CASSEFRGSSYEQYF. CDR3 nucleotides: TGCGCCAGCAGCGAATTTCGGGGTTCCTCCTACGAGCAGTACTTC.

The rearrangement links TRBV11-2 to TRBJ2-7, with 12 bases matching TRBD2. Germline V CDR1 and CDR2: SGHAT, FQNNGV. The CDR3 has 15 amino acids. J lost 6 bases, V lost 0 bases, and 3 bases had no gene match. The CDR3 spells CASSLDPSGRGEQYF. DNA for the CDR3: TGTGCCAGCAGCTTAGATCCTAGCGGGAGGGGCGAGCAGTACTTC. The full variable domain, in which reference TRBV11-2 and TRBJ2-7 provide the parts outside the CDR3, is EAGVAQSPRYKIIEKRQSVAFWCNPISGHATLYWYQQILGQGPKLLIQFQNNGVVDDSQLPKDRFSAERLKGVDSTLKIQPAKLEDSAVYLCASSLDPSGRGEQYFGPGTRLTVT.

The chain employs TRBV5-1 and TRBJ1-4, with 10 bases matching TRBD1. The CDR3 is made up of 13 amino acids. With V trimmed by 5 bases and J by 7 bases, 2 bases remained unmatched. The germline CDR1 and CDR2 sequences are SGHRS and YFSETQ. Written as DNA, the CDR3 is TGCGCCAGCAGAGGACAGGGGGTTGAAAAACTGTTTTTT. Translated: CASRGQGVEKLFF.

The rearrangement links TRBV28 to TRBJ2-1; 11 bases are shared with TRBD2. This CDR3 is built from 15 residues. CDR1 and CDR2 from the germline V gene are MDHEN and SYDVKM. With V trimmed by 3 bases and J by 7 bases, 5 bases remained unmatched. The CDR3 reads CASSLLAGGGNEQFF. The CDR3 DNA reads TGTGCCAGCAGTTTGTTAGCGGGAGGGGGGAATGAGCAGTTCTTC.

The V and J genes are TRBV27 and TRBJ2-3, with TRBD2 identical over 8 bases. CDR1 is MNHEY, CDR2 SMNVEV, per germline (reference sequence). This CDR3 is built from 16 residues. With V trimmed by 2 bases and J by 3 bases, 7 bases remained unmatched. CDR3 protein: CASSLHGRAGTDTQYF. The CDR3, as DNA: TGTGCCAGCAGTTTACACGGGAGGGCCGGGACAGATACGCAGTATTTT.

The chain uses TRBV28 and TRBJ2-2; 12 nucleotides align to TRBD2. This CDR3 has 20 residues. V gave up 6 bases and J gave up 0 bases; unmatched junction bases: 14. Looked up from germline, CDR1 is MDHEN and CDR2 is SYDVKM. The CDR3 bases are TGTGCCAGCAGCCGACAGGCCCAGGGACTAGCGGGTCCGAACACCGGGGAGCTGTTTTTT. Protein: CASSRQAQGLAGPNTGELFF.

This clone was counted between two and nine times. V and J are TRBV9 and TRBJ2-2, with 7 bases lining up with TRBD2. From germline, CDR1 is SGDLS and CDR2 YYNGEE. The CDR3 consists of 16 residues. The V segment lost 0 bases and the J segment 6 bases; nucleotides outside the gene matches: 8. The CDR3 coding sequence is TGTGCCAGCAGCGTAGGGCGCGGGGGATCACCCGGGGAGCTGTTTTTT. Its protein product is CASSVGRGGSPGELFF.

The V and J genes are TRBV3-1 (or the pseudogene TRBV3-2) and TRBJ2-7; D remains unclear. Looked up from germline, CDR1 is LGHDT and CDR2 is YNNKEL (reference sequence). The CDR3 runs 15 residues. Trimming pared 3 bases from V and 3 bases from J, leaving 15 bases between. As DNA, the CDR3 is TGTGCCAGCAGCCATTCCGTCGGTAGAGGCTACGAGCAGTACTTC. This codes for CASSHSVGRGYEQYF.

The chain links TRBV5-6 to TRBJ2-7, with TRBD1 matching 7 bases. This CDR3 has 14 amino acids. Trimming at V came to 4 bases and at J to 3 bases, leaving 7 bases not matched to a gene. The V gene's germline CDR1 is SGHDT and CDR2 YYEEEE. CDR3: CASSKGAVYYEQYF. Here the CDR3 DNA reads TGTGCCAGCAGCAAGGGGGCGGTTTACTACGAGCAGTACTTC.

The chain uses TRBV7-8 and TRBJ2-3, with TRBD2 matching over 7 bases. V shed 4 bases and J 1 base; nucleotides not matched to a gene: 5. Germline loops: CDR1 SGHVS, CDR2 FQNEAQ. This CDR3 spans 15 amino acids. The CDR3 here is CASSSPAGRTDTQYF. The CDR3 DNA reads as TGTGCCAGCAGCTCACCAGCGGGACGCACAGATACGCAGTATTTT.

This clone was observed a single time. As DNA, the CDR3 is TGTGCCAGCAGCTTAGGGACTAGCTTTCCCTTTGGGCAGTATTTT. Translated, it gives CASSLGTSFPFGQYF. This sequence joins TRBV7-8 and TRBJ2-3; 8 bases are shared with TRBD2. The trim removed 1 base at V and 11 bases at J, leaving 11 bases unmatched. The CDR3 runs to 15 residues. Germline-derived CDR1 and CDR2 are SGHVS and FQNEAQ. Together with reference TRBV7-8 and TRBJ2-3, the CDR3 gives the full variable domain: GAGVSQSPRYKVAKRGQDVALRCDPISGHVSLFWYQQALGQGPEFLTYFQNEAQLDKSGLPSDRFFAERPEGSVSTLKIQRTQQEDSAVYLCASSLGTSFPFGQYFGPGTRLTVL.

Here the CDR3 DNA reads TGTGCCAGCTATTTCGGCGGGCAGTTTAACACTGAAGCTTTCTTT. This encodes CASYFGGQFNTEAFF. This chain connects TRBV28 to TRBJ1-1, with no clear D. This CDR3 is 15 amino acids long. Trimming pared 8 bases from V and 2 bases from J, leaving 18 bases between. Germline values: CDR1 MDHEN, CDR2 SYDVKM.

This clone was counted between two and nine times. The V gene is TRBV19, the J gene TRBJ1-4; D ambiguous. The CDR3 runs 13 residues. V lost 4 bases, J lost 8 bases, and 11 bases lay in between. In germline, CDR1 is LNHDA, CDR2 SQIVND (reference sequence). The CDR3 reads CASSTGNQEKLFF. The CDR3 DNA reads TGTGCCAGTAGTACGGGAAACCAAGAAAAACTGTTTTTT.

This clone has a single count. This chain links TRBV7-9 with TRBJ2-7, with TRBD1 identical over 8 bases. V was clipped by 4 bases and J by 2 bases; unmatched bases: 4. CDR1 SEHNR and CDR2 FQNEAQ come from the germline V gene (reference sequence). The CDR3 extends over 14 amino acids. CDR3 in amino acids: CASSWPGQAYEQYF. DNA for the CDR3: TGTGCCAGCAGCTGGCCGGGACAGGCCTACGAGCAGTACTTC. The full variable domain, its missing parts supplied by reference TRBV7-9 and TRBJ2-7, is DTGVSQNPRHKITKRGQNVTFRCDPISEHNRLYWYRQTLGQGPEFLTYFQNEAQLEKSRLLSDRFSAERPKGSFSTLEIQRTEQGDSAMYLCASSWPGQAYEQYFGPGTRLTVT.

The chain recombines TRBV6-1 with TRBJ1-2; D gene uncertain. The CDR3 contains 16 residues. The ends were cut back, 0 bases at V and 8 bases at J, with 19 bases in the middle. The V gene's germline CDR1 is MNHNS and CDR2 SASEGT. The DNA for the CDR3 is TGTGCCAGCAGTGAAGCGCTAATATTTCGGGGATCGGGCTACACCTTC. Protein: CASSEALIFRGSGYTF.

This clone has just one count. The chain combines TRBV2 with TRBJ2-7, with 7 bases matching TRBD1. After removal of 4 bases from V and 6 bases from J, the junction contained 9 bases not matched to a gene. The CDR3 is 14 amino acids. Germline V gene lookup returns CDR1 SNHLY and CDR2 FYNNEI. The CDR3 sequence is CASSVETGFGEQYF. DNA of the CDR3: TGTGCCAGCAGTGTCGAGACAGGGTTTGGCGAGCAGTACTTC.